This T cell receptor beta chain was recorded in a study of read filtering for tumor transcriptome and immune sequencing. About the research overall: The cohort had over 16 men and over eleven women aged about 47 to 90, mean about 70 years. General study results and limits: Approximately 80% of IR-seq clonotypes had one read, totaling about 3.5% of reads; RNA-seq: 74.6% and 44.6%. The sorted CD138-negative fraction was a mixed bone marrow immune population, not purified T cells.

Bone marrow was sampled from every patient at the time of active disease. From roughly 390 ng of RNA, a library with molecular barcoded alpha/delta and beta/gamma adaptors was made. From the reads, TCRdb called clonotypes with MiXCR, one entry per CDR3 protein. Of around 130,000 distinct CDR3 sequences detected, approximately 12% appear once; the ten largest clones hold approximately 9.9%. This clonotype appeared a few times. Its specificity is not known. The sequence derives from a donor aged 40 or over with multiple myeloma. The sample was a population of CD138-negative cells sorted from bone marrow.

CDR3 protein: CASSLSVTGQETQYF. CDR3 DNA: TGTGCCAGCAGTTTAAGCGTTACAGGGCAAGAGACCCAGTACTTC. This chain uses TRBV28 with TRBJ2-5, with D possibly TRBD1 on 6 matching bases. The germline V gene has CDR1 MDHEN and CDR2 SYDVKM. The CDR3 runs 15 residues. Between the trimmed V and J ends, which lost 2 bases and 2 bases, there was a span of 12 bases.